This is a list of T cell receptor beta chains from one sample in a study of identical twins. One entry per CDR3 protein results from TCRdb running MiXCR on the 5' RACE reads. Of hundreds of thousands of distinct CDR3 sequences in the sample, around a sixth are singletons; the top ten hold less than 15%. These data are also associated with another study on T cells expressing NK-cell markers.

Sample: PBMCs. Receptors were obtained from a woman younger than 30 in good health. Both conserved end residues are part of each CDR3. The D gene is left open where the match is weak. Clone size is stated in some rows and not others, as once, few, many or a class when expanded.

len	v_gene	abundance	j_gene	d_gene	CDR3nt	CDR3aa
13	TRBV9	-	TRBJ2-1	-	TGTGCCAGCAGCTCGCTACTGGGGAATGAGCAGTTCTTC	CASSSLLGNEQFF
13	TRBV20-1	few	TRBJ2-2	-	TGCAGTGCTTCGGGGACGGGCACCGGGGAGCTGTTTTTT	CSASGTGTGELFF
11	TRBV20-1	few	TRBJ2-7	-	TGCAGTGCCTCCTACTCCTACGAGCAGTACTTC	CSASYSYEQYF
15	TRBV19	-	TRBJ2-1	-	TGTGCCAGTAGTATCCTTCAGCCTCCACACAATGAGCAGTTCTTC	CASSILQPPHNEQFF
14	TRBV10-3	few	TRBJ2-7	-	TGTGCCATCAGTGAGACTTCCTCTTCCTACGAGCAGTACTTC	CAISETSSSYEQYF
12	TRBV11-2	many	TRBJ1-2	-	TGTGCCAGCAGCCCTGTTGGCTATGGCTACACCTTC	CASSPVGYGYTF
16	TRBV12-3/TRBV12-4	-	TRBJ2-1	TRBD2	TGTGCCAGCAGCTATAGCGGGGGGCCCTACTACAATGAGCAGTTCTTC	CASSYSGGPYYNEQFF
15	TRBV15	-	TRBJ1-5	-	TGTGCCACCAGCAGAGATCGTGGTACGGGCCAGCCCCAGCATTTT	CATSRDRGTGQPQHF
14	TRBV4-2	many	TRBJ2-7	-	TGTGCCAGCAGCCCTCGAGGGGTGAGCTACGAGCAGTACTTC	CASSPRGVSYEQYF
14	TRBV5-1	-	TRBJ2-4	-	TGCGCCAGCAGCTTGCCCTCATCTACAAACATTCAGTACTTC	CASSLPSSTNIQYF
17	TRBV9	-	TRBJ2-5	TRBD2	TGTGCCAGCAGCGTAGCTGGGACTAGCCGTTTTTCGGAGACCCAGTACTTC	CASSVAGTSRFSETQYF
13	TRBV20-1	few	TRBJ2-5	-	TGCAGTGCTAGTGGGGGAGTCCGAGAGACCCAGTACTTC	CSASGGVRETQYF
15	TRBV25-1	few	TRBJ1-1	-	TGTGCCAGCAGTGCCGCGGGGGGAGGGAACACTGAAGCTTTCTTT	CASSAAGGGNTEAFF
15	TRBV12-3/TRBV12-4	few	TRBJ2-2	-	TGTGCCAGCAGCCCCGGGGGAATCGGAACCGGGGAGCTGTTTTTT	CASSPGGIGTGELFF
16	TRBV9	many	TRBJ2-1	TRBD2	TGTGCCAGCAGCGTGGGCGGGAGTATGAAACCCAATGAGCAGTTCTTC	CASSVGGSMKPNEQFF
15	TRBV12-3/TRBV12-4	many	TRBJ2-7	TRBD2	TGTGCCAGCAGTTTAGCCCGGGGGGGGCCGTACGAGCAGTACTTC	CASSLARGGPYEQYF
15	TRBV4-3	-	TRBJ2-3	TRBD2	TGCGCCAGCAGCCGTGGGGAGCGGGACACAGATACGCAGTATTTT	CASSRGERDTDTQYF
18	TRBV4-1	-	TRBJ1-6	-	TGCGCCAGCAGCCAAGAGAGTTTCCGAAGCCCAGATAATTCACCCCTCCACTTT	CASSQESFRSPDNSPLHF
13	TRBV5-1	few	TRBJ1-1	-	TGCGCCAGCAGCCCCGGAGATAGAGCTGAAGCTTTCTTT	CASSPGDRAEAFF
16	TRBV4-3	few	TRBJ2-5	-	TGCGCCAGCAGCCAAGACCTGTGGGCAGGGGGGGAGACCCAGTACTTC	CASSQDLWAGGETQYF
13	TRBV29-1	few	TRBJ1-4	-	TGCAGCGTTGTCGGCAGGGCGGATGAAAAACTGTTTTTT	CSVVGRADEKLFF
13	TRBV20-1	few	TRBJ2-1	-	TGCAGTGCCTCCCAGGGGGAGGCGACCCCTCAGTTCTTC	CSASQGEATPQFF
15	TRBV11-3	few	TRBJ2-1	TRBD2	TGTGCCAGCAGCTTAGTACTAGCGGGAGTAGGTGAGCAGTTCTTC	CASSLVLAGVGEQFF
13	TRBV2	-	TRBJ2-5	-	TGTGCCGGCTCCAGGACTGGAGGGGAGACCCAGTACTTC	CAGSRTGGETQYF
16	TRBV12-3/TRBV12-4	few	TRBJ2-5	-	TGTGCCAGCAGTTTAAGACAGATTGGGCTGGGAGAGACCCAGTACTTC	CASSLRQIGLGETQYF
16	TRBV10-3	few	TRBJ2-3	TRBD2	TGTGCCATCACCAGGCTAGCGGGAGATCGGGCAGATACGCAGTATTTT	CAITRLAGDRADTQYF
13	TRBV14	-	TRBJ2-1	-	TGTGCCAGCAGCCAAGAGGGGGCCGATGAGCAGTTCTTC	CASSQEGADEQFF
15	TRBV12-3/TRBV12-4	-	TRBJ1-5	-	TGTGCCAGCAGTTTGACGGATTTAGGCAATCAGCCCCAGCATTTT	CASSLTDLGNQPQHF
14	TRBV7-9	few	TRBJ2-5	TRBD2	TGTGCCTTGGCCCGGGACTACACTCAAGAGACCCAGTACTTC	CALARDYTQETQYF
15	TRBV6-1	-	TRBJ1-4	-	TGTGCCAGCAGTGAAGAGCAGGGGATTTATGAAAAACTGTTTTTT	CASSEEQGIYEKLFF
14	TRBV7-9	-	TRBJ2-5	TRBD1	TGTGCCAGCGGAAGCGCGGACAGGGGAGAGACCCAGTACTTC	CASGSADRGETQYF
17	TRBV6-5	-	TRBJ1-6	TRBD1	TGTGCCAGCAGTTACTCGGCCCGGACAGGCTGGGGATCACCCCTCCACTTT	CASSYSARTGWGSPLHF
13	TRBV12-3/TRBV12-4	few	TRBJ1-2	-	TGTGCCATCAAACCTTTGAGGGGCTATGGCTACACCTTC	CAIKPLRGYGYTF
12	TRBV20-1	many	TRBJ1-1	-	TGCAGTGCCTTGTCACCGAACACTGAAGCTTTCTTT	CSALSPNTEAFF
13	TRBV18	-	TRBJ2-1	-	TGTGCCAGCTCACCGACGCCTAAGGTAGAGCAGTTCTTC	CASSPTPKVEQFF
13	TRBV12-3/TRBV12-4	few	TRBJ1-4	-	TGTGCCAGCGGATCTTATAGACAAGGGGAACTGTTTTTT	CASGSYRQGELFF